This record looks at one TCR beta chain sequence and its context. The antigen is not known. PCR was performed using 60 Vbeta and 13 Jbeta primers. Assay used: immunoSEQ multiplex PCR; TCRdb lists only in-frame clones, some missing. The table lists approximately 190,000 clones, roughly 84% of them singletons, with over 2% in the top ten. The CDR3 runs 15 residues. The V gene lost 2 bases and the J gene lost 2 bases, with 13 bases spanning the gap. The germline V gene has CDR1 SGHNT and CDR2 YYREEE (reference sequence). This specimen belongs to a study of cytomegalovirus exposure and HLA in healthy donors. The overall study: Ancestry clustering placed around 81% of over 300 genotyped donors in the Caucasian-associated cluster.

Whole-study findings and limits: Most TCR beta V segments were productive about 87% or about 30% of the time in an earlier analysis. CMV serostatus stood as the only immune exposure information on hand. By HLA locus, TCR association rates varied in a later analysis, with DRB1 showing the most and HLA-C the fewest.

Sequenced sample: PBMCs. The rearrangement links TRBV5-4 to TRBJ1-2; tentative D call: TRBD1 (6 bases). The TCR originated in a woman between 45 and 65 years old in good health and CMV-seropositive. CDR3 sequence (DNA): TGTGCCAGCAGCTTAGGGGGTACTACCAACTATGGCTACACCTTC. It yields the protein CASSLGGTTNYGYTF.